Each of the 30 T cell receptor beta chains below was sequenced from the same sample in a study of shared T cell receptors in the human thymus. Profiled with immunoSEQ multiplex PCR; TCRdb holds only in-frame clones, not every one. Of more than 550,000 clones listed, 70% to 90% are singletons. This sample also belongs to another study, concerning human thymus T cells.

Sequencing was carried out using thymocytes. These receptors originate from a boy under two years old with a congenital heart defect.

The chain is built from TRBV28 and TRBJ1-4; TRBD1 matches 7 bases. V shed 7 bases, J shed 6 bases, and the junction held 14 bases outside the gene matches. The CDR3 has 16 residues. CDR1 is MDHEN, CDR2 SYDVKM, per germline. The CDR3 loop reads CASMGQKGGEDEKLFF. Here the CDR3 DNA reads TGTGCCAGCATGGGACAGAAGGGTGGGGAAGATGAAAAACTGTTTTTT. Complete variable domain (other parts from reference TRBV28 and TRBJ1-4): DVKVTQSSRYLVKRTGEKVFLECVQDMDHENMFWYRQDPGLGLRLIYFSYDVKMKEKGDIPEGYSVSREKKERFSLILESASTNQTSMYLCASMGQKGGEDEKLFFGSGTQLSVL.

The table lists this clone with a count of one. V gene TRBV14 combines with J gene TRBJ1-1; TRBD1 matches at 10 bases. V dropped 5 bases and J dropped 5; count of bases not matched to a gene: 14. The V gene's germline CDR1 is SGHDN and CDR2 FVKESK. CDR3 length equals 17 residues. The CDR3 bases are TGTGCCAGCAGCAACCGGGACAGGGGTATCGTTGGGACTGAAGCTTTCTTT. Translating gives CASSNRDRGIVGTEAFF.

The chain employs TRBV19 and TRBJ2-1, with TRBD2 matching 7 bases. Per germline, CDR1 LNHDA and CDR2 SQIVND (reference sequence). V dropped 3 bases and J dropped 1; count of bases not matched to a gene: 9. The CDR3 sequence is 17 residues long. The CDR3 DNA reads as TGTGCCAGTAGTATCCCCTCTAGGCGGGGGTCCTACAATGAGCAGTTCTTC. Translation: CASSIPSRRGSYNEQFF.

This sequence joins TRBV28 and TRBJ2-7; 7 bases match TRBD1. The CDR3 runs 15 residues. V lost 6 bases and J lost 0; bases outside the gene matches: 8. CDR1 and CDR2 (germline): MDHEN, SYDVKM. CDR3 amino acids: CASSYRDRSSYEQYF. As DNA, the CDR3 is TGTGCCAGCAGCTACCGGGACAGAAGCTCCTACGAGCAGTACTTC.

Comments on this clone: Distinct nucleotide sequences in the sample also encode this CDR3. The V gene is TRBV29-1, the J gene TRBJ1-1; possibly TRBD1 for D (6 bases). The V end lost 6 bases, the J end lost 0 bases, and 8 bases lay between the germline ends. Germline CDR1 and CDR2: SQVTM and ANQGSEA. The CDR3 has 12 amino acids. CDR3 in amino acids: CSVQGMNTEAFF. The CDR3 DNA follows: TGCAGCGTGCAGGGGATGAACACTGAAGCTTTCTTT. Combining the CDR3 with reference TRBV29-1 and TRBJ1-1 gives the whole variable domain SAVISQKPSRDICQRGTSLTIQCQVDSQVTMMFWYRQQPGQSLTLIATANQGSEATYESGFVIDKFPISRPNLTFSTLTVSNMSPEDSSIYLCSVQGMNTEAFFGQGTRLTVV.

In regard to this clone: Other DNA sequences from this sample encode an identical CDR3 as well. The gene calls are TRBV7-2 and TRBJ2-7, with 12 bases matching TRBD2. V trimming: 5 bases; J trimming: 4 bases; junction bases outside the gene matches: 3. Germline-derived CDR1 and CDR2 are SGHTA and FQGNSA. The CDR3 totals 14 residues. The CDR3 loop is CASSPTSGSYEQYF. For the CDR3, the DNA is TGTGCCAGCAGCCCGACTAGCGGGAGTTACGAGCAGTACTTC.

The chain recombines TRBV7-2 with TRBJ1-1, with D possibly being TRBD1 (5 bases). CDR3 length: 18 residues. V dropped 6 bases and J dropped 0 bases, with 23 bases sitting between them. Germline V gives CDR1 SGHTA, CDR2 FQGNSA. The CDR3 DNA reads TGTGCCAGCAGGCCCCCCCGGGGGAGACCCGACTTGAACACTGAAGCTTTCTTT. This translates into CASRPPRGRPDLNTEAFF.

This clone was seen once. The J gene is TRBJ2-5, the V gene TRBV4-1; 8 bases fit TRBD2. There are 18 residues in the CDR3. Germline lookup yields CDR1 MGHRA and CDR2 YSYEKL. Trimming took 0 bases from V and 10 from J; bases not matched to a gene: 19. Written as DNA, the CDR3 is TGCGCCAGCAGCCAAGAAACGAGGACTAGCCGGTTCGTGGAGGGCCAGTACTTC. It yields the protein CASSQETRTSRFVEGQYF.

The CDR3 DNA reads TGCGCCAGCAGCCAAGTCGGGACAGGGCCCGGGGAGCTGTTTTTT. This translates into CASSQVGTGPGELFF. V is TRBV4-3 and J is TRBJ2-2; 9 bases align to TRBD1. Germline V lookup: CDR1 LGHNA, CDR2 YSLEER. This CDR3 region has 15 residues. V was pared by 1 base and J by 6 bases, with 3 bases of the junction left unmatched.

The chain links TRBV28 to TRBJ1-4; D may be TRBD1 (6 bases). Germline loops: CDR1 MDHEN, CDR2 SYDVKM. The CDR3 is made up of 18 amino acids. V lost 3 bases to trimming and J lost 4 bases, with 21 bases between them. Written as DNA, the CDR3 is TGTGCCAGCAGTTTGGCCCGGGACACTGAAACGATTAATGAAAAACTGTTTTTT. Translated: CASSLARDTETINEKLFF. Together with reference TRBV28 and TRBJ1-4, the CDR3 gives the full variable domain: DVKVTQSSRYLVKRTGEKVFLECVQDMDHENMFWYRQDPGLGLRLIYFSYDVKMKEKGDIPEGYSVSREKKERFSLILESASTNQTSMYLCASSLARDTETINEKLFFGSGTQLSVL.

The rearrangement links TRBV27 to TRBJ2-7, with 13 bases lining up with TRBD2. The CDR3 loop spans 16 amino acids. The trim removed 3 bases at V and 2 bases at J, leaving 4 bases unmatched. Germline V gene lookup returns CDR1 MNHEY and CDR2 SMNVEV (reference sequence). In DNA, the CDR3 is TGTGCCAGCAGTTTGCTTACTAGCGGGAGGGCCTACGAGCAGTACTTC. Its protein product is CASSLLTSGRAYEQYF.

V usage is TRBV5-1 and J usage is TRBJ2-7; D possibly corresponds to TRBD2 (5 bases). Trimming shortened V by 0 bases and J by 2 bases, and 15 bases separated the two germline ends. The CDR3 has 16 residues. Germline CDR1 and CDR2: SGHRS and YFSETQ. This CDR3 reads CASSLVGVTGTYEQYF. In DNA form, the CDR3 reads TGCGCCAGCAGCTTGGTAGGCGTGACGGGGACCTACGAGCAGTACTTC.

The CDR3 region has the DNA TGCGCCAGCAGTCAAAGCCCCAGGGGGCATCGGCGTCAGCCCCAGCATTTT. Translating it yields CASSQSPRGHRRQPQHF. The rearrangement uses TRBV23-1 and TRBJ1-5, with 8 positions matching TRBD1. TRBV23-1 has ORF status, its function being uncertain. The CDR3 extends over 17 amino acids. V was pared by 2 bases and J by 6 bases, with 12 bases of the junction left unmatched.

The CDR3 DNA follows: TGTGCCAGCAGTTTAGAGCAGGGCGTCACTGAAGCTTTCTTT. Translated: CASSLEQGVTEAFF. The chain is built from TRBV28 and TRBJ1-1; D may be TRBD1 (5 bases). V lost 2 bases, J lost 4 bases, and 11 bases lay in between. Germline V gene sequence: CDR1 MDHEN, CDR2 SYDVKM. The CDR3 consists of 14 residues.

The chain uses TRBV6-1 and TRBJ2-6; possible D gene TRBD2, 5 bases. CDR1 is MNHNS, CDR2 SASEGT, per germline. This CDR3 has 18 amino acids. V lost 2 bases and J lost 0, with 14 bases in between. In nucleotides, the CDR3 is TGTGCCAGCAGTGAACGAGGGTCCGACCTCTCTGGGGCCAACGTCCTGACTTTC. Its translation: CASSERGSDLSGANVLTF.

This chain connects TRBV5-1 to TRBJ2-3, with 15 positions matching TRBD2. The CDR3 is made up of 17 amino acids. Germline CDR1 SGHRS, CDR2 YFSETQ. J was trimmed by 5 bases and V by 2 bases; bases with no gene match: 6. The CDR3 is CASSFRTSGRERDTQYF. The DNA of the CDR3 is TGCGCCAGCAGCTTTCGGACTAGCGGGAGGGAGAGAGATACGCAGTATTTT.

The chain combines TRBV9 with TRBJ2-3; tentatively, D is TRBD2 (5 bases). V lost 5 bases to trimming and J lost 2 bases, with 18 bases between them. The CDR3 covers 16 residues. The V gene's germline CDR1 is SGDLS and CDR2 YYNGEE. The CDR3 spells CASSVKAEPPTDTQYF. CDR3 nucleotides: TGTGCCAGCAGTGTGAAAGCGGAGCCGCCCACAGATACGCAGTATTTT.

V and J are TRBV10-3 and TRBJ2-1; 10 nucleotides agree with TRBD2. J lost 2 bases, V lost 8 bases, and 0 bases had no gene match. This CDR3 has 13 amino acids. The germline V gene encodes CDR1 ENHRY and CDR2 SYGVKD. The chain's CDR3 is CAIGTSAYNEQFF. In DNA form, the CDR3 reads TGTGCCATCGGGACTAGCGCCTACAATGAGCAGTTCTTC.

The chain joins TRBV27 to TRBJ2-5; 8 bases map to TRBD1. The CDR3 spans 16 residues. Trimming took 5 bases from V and 0 from J; bases not matched to a gene: 8. Germline V lookup: CDR1 MNHEY, CDR2 SMNVEV (reference sequence). The CDR3 spells CASSPLSRGHQETQYF. The CDR3 DNA is TGTGCCAGCAGTCCACTCTCCAGGGGGCACCAAGAGACCCAGTACTTC.

The gene calls are TRBV7-4 and TRBJ2-5, with TRBD1 matching over 7 bases. With 0 bases clipped from V and 1 base from J, the junction kept 2 bases outside the gene matches. The CDR3 consists of 15 residues. Looked up from germline, CDR1 is SGHVT and CDR2 is SQSDAQ. The CDR3 is CASSLARTGQETQYF. CDR3 in DNA: TGTGCCAGCAGCTTAGCACGGACAGGCCAAGAGACCCAGTACTTC.

The CDR3 DNA reads TGTGCCAGCAGCACTCGCGGGACTAGCGGGACATACAATGAGCAGTTCTTC. This codes for CASSTRGTSGTYNEQFF. The rearrangement joins TRBV2 to TRBJ2-1; 13 positions match TRBD2. The germline V gene has CDR1 SNHLY and CDR2 FYNNEI. The CDR3 spans 17 residues. Trimming at V came to 6 bases and at J to 4 bases, leaving 9 bases not matched to a gene. Variable domain in full (rest from reference TRBV2 and TRBJ2-1): EPEVTQTPSHQVTQMGQEVILRCVPISNHLYFYWYRQILGQKVEFLVSFYNNEISEKSEIFDDQFSVERPDGSNFTLKIRSTKLEDSAMYFCASSTRGTSGTYNEQFFGPGTRLTVL.

CDR3: CASSRLTGENTEAFF. The CDR3 DNA is TGTGCCAGCAGCCGACTGACAGGGGAGAACACTGAAGCTTTCTTT. The chain uses TRBV5-6 and TRBJ1-1; TRBD1 agrees at 8 bases. J gave up 1 base and V 4 bases, and 6 bases lay outside the gene matches. The length of the CDR3 is 15 residues. Germline V gene sequence: CDR1 SGHDT, CDR2 YYEEEE.

The chain combines TRBV19 with TRBJ1-4; 8 bases map to TRBD1. Germline V lookup: CDR1 LNHDA, CDR2 SQIVND (reference sequence). The length of the CDR3 is 15 residues. The V and J ends lost 0 bases and 7 bases, in that order; junction bases with no gene match: 4. The CDR3 DNA reads TGTGCCAGTAGTATAGAAGGACAGGGATTTGAAAAACTGTTTTTT. Translated: CASSIEGQGFEKLFF.

This chain connects TRBV5-1 to TRBJ2-5, with 10 bases matching TRBD2. The CDR3 sequence is 15 residues long. V dropped 0 bases and J dropped 2; count of bases not matched to a gene: 1. Per germline, CDR1 SGHRS and CDR2 YFSETQ. The CDR3 protein is CASSLVSGGQETQYF. In DNA form, the CDR3 reads TGCGCCAGCAGCTTGGTTAGCGGGGGGCAAGAGACCCAGTACTTC.

The chain has TRBV7-2 and TRBJ2-5; D call uncertain. The CDR3 runs 14 residues. Deletions cut 1 base from V and 2 bases from J, with 8 bases between. Germline V CDR1 and CDR2: SGHTA, FQGNSA. The CDR3 coding sequence is TGTGCCAGCAGCTTAGAAGAGGCTCAAGAGACCCAGTACTTC. Translating gives CASSLEEAQETQYF.

The chain has TRBV6-5 and TRBJ2-7; 8 positions match TRBD1. The CDR3 is 14 amino acids. V gave up 6 bases and J gave up 2 bases; unmatched junction bases: 6. Germline CDR1 MNHEY, CDR2 SVGAGI. The CDR3 spells CASRRTGRTYEQYF. The CDR3 DNA reads TGTGCCAGCAGACGGACAGGGAGGACCTACGAGCAGTACTTC.

The chain combines TRBV10-3 with TRBJ1-2, with D possibly being TRBD1 (5 bases). V dropped 0 bases and J dropped 1 base, with 12 bases sitting between them. The CDR3 runs 16 residues. Looked up from germline, CDR1 is ENHRY and CDR2 is SYGVKD. The CDR3 nucleotides are TGTGCCATCAGTGAGTCGCCGCGGAGGGGTAACTATGGCTACACCTTC. It is translated as CAISESPRRGNYGYTF.

This clone was seen once. The V gene is TRBV30, the J gene TRBJ2-1; 8 nucleotides align to TRBD2. V lost 4 bases, J lost 8 bases, and 4 bases stayed unmatched. This CDR3 has 12 residues. Germline V gene sequence: CDR1 GTSNPN, CDR2 SVGIG (reference sequence). The CDR3 region is CAWTGGVDEQFF. The CDR3 DNA reads as TGTGCCTGGACGGGGGGGGTGGATGAGCAGTTCTTC.

The chain couples TRBV27 to TRBJ2-4; 7 nucleotides agree with TRBD2. Losses at the gene ends were 5 bases for V and 2 bases for J; bases not matched to a gene: 21. The CDR3 extends over 20 amino acids. CDR1 and CDR2 (germline): MNHEY, SMNVEV (reference sequence). The DNA of the CDR3 is TGTGCCAGCAGTGCCCCAGGCCGGGAGGCGACACTAGGAACCAAAAACATTCAGTACTTC. Protein sequence: CASSAPGREATLGTKNIQYF.

V and J are TRBV7-2 and TRBJ2-1, with 7 bases matching TRBD2. The V gene end was trimmed by 5 bases and the J gene end by 9 bases; junction bases not matched to a gene: 16. CDR3 length equals 16 residues. Germline lookup yields CDR1 SGHTA and CDR2 FQGNSA. The CDR3 spells CASSPGRDSGTGEQFF. The CDR3 nucleotides are TGTGCCAGCAGCCCAGGGAGGGATTCGGGAACAGGTGAGCAGTTCTTC.